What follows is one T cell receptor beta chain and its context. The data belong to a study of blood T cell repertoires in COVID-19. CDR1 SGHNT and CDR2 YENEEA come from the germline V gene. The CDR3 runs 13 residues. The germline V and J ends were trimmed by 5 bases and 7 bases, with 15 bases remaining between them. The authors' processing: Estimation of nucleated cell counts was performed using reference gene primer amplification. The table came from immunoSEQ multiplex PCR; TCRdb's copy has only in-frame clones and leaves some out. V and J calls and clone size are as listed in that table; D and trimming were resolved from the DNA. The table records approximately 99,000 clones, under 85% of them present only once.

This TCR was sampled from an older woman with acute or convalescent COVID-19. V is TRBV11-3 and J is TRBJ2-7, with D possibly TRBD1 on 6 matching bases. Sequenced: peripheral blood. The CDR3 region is CASSPDRFWEQYV. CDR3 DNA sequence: TGTGCCAGCAGCCCTGACAGGTTCTGGGAGCAGTACGTC.